The 21 T cell receptor beta chains below were found in one sample sequenced in a study of response to subunit inactivated influenza vaccine. TCRdb reprocessed the RT-PCR reads via MiXCR and lists one record per CDR3 protein. The data show about 500,000 distinct CDR3 sequences, 13% seen once. Specimen: PBMCs from blood, collected roughly 47 days after vaccination. These receptors originate from a man between 50 and 59 years old who received an inactivated influenza vaccine.

This clonotype was recorded a few times. V is TRBV28 and J is TRBJ1-1; D is uncertain. V was trimmed by 0 bases and J by 3 bases, leaving 5 bases between them. The germline CDR1 and CDR2 sequences are MDHEN and SYDVKM. This CDR3 comprises 13 residues. The CDR3: CASSLWTDTEAFF. For the CDR3, the DNA is TGTGCCAGCAGTTTATGGACGGACACTGAAGCTTTCTTT.

The chain couples TRBV5-4 to TRBJ2-1; perhaps TRBD2 as D (5 bases). The CDR3 has 13 residues. Germline V gene sequence: CDR1 SGHNT, CDR2 YYREEE (reference sequence). V lost 0 bases and J 10 bases, leaving 11 bases between the germline ends. CDR3 sequence: CASSLAGLAEQFF. CDR3 nucleotide sequence: TGTGCCAGCAGCTTGGCTGGCCTAGCAGAGCAGTTCTTC.

This clonotype turned up a few times. The V call is TRBV9, the J call TRBJ1-1, with a weak D call TRBD1 (6 bases). With 4 bases removed from V and 1 base from J, the gap between germline ends came to 11 bases. The CDR3 covers 14 residues. Germline-derived CDR1 and CDR2 are SGDLS and YYNGEE. CDR3 in amino acids: CASSTYRENTEAFF. The DNA of the CDR3 is TGTGCCAGCAGCACGTACAGGGAGAACACTGAAGCTTTCTTT.

The chain employs TRBV9 and TRBJ2-7; 11 positions agree with TRBD1. Germline V gives CDR1 SGDLS, CDR2 YYNGEE. The CDR3 consists of 15 residues. After removal of 4 bases from V and 5 bases from J, the junction contained 8 bases not matched to a gene. The CDR3 bases are TGTGCCAGCAGCCCCGGGACAGGGGGTCCCGACGAGCAGTACTTC. Protein product: CASSPGTGGPDEQYF.

V is TRBV10-3 and J is TRBJ2-3, with TRBD2 identical over 11 bases. The length of the CDR3 is 15 residues. J lost 5 bases, V lost 2 bases, and 3 bases had no gene match. Germline V gene data show CDR1 as ENHRY and CDR2 as SYGVKD. CDR3 sequence: CAISEIAGGGDTQYF. The CDR3 DNA is TGTGCCATCAGTGAGATAGCGGGAGGGGGAGATACGCAGTATTTT.

This clonotype appeared a few times. The chain carries TRBV20-1 and TRBJ2-4; D call uncertain. V was shortened by 6 bases and J by 0 bases, with 15 bases between the two germline ends. CDR1 and CDR2 (germline): DFQATT, SNEGSKA (reference sequence). The CDR3 extends over 15 amino acids. The CDR3 region has the DNA TGCAGTGCCTTCCCCCTGGCCCTAGCCAAAAACATTCAGTACTTC. Its translation: CSAFPLALAKNIQYF.

The V gene is TRBV20-1, the J gene TRBJ2-7; D possibly uses TRBD1 or TRBD2 (5 bases each). V was shortened by 6 bases and J by 0 bases, with 12 bases between the two germline ends. There are 13 residues in the CDR3. Germline values: CDR1 DFQATT, CDR2 SNEGSKA (reference sequence). The CDR3 spells CSAGARASYEQYF. In nucleotides, the CDR3 is TGCAGTGCCGGGGCGAGGGCCTCCTACGAGCAGTACTTC.

The chain is built from TRBV6-1 and TRBJ2-1, with unresolved D. The V end was cut by 0 bases, the J end by 9 bases, with 24 bases between. Germline values: CDR1 MNHNS, CDR2 SASEGT. This CDR3 has 18 residues. CDR3 protein: CASSEAGGSYRVTSEQFF. The CDR3 bases are TGTGCCAGCAGTGAAGCCGGTGGCAGCTACCGAGTGACGAGTGAGCAGTTCTTC.

This clonotype has just a few counts. The CDR3 is CASSPGQSFRAYEQYF. The CDR3 bases are TGTGCCAGCAGCCCGGGACAGAGCTTTAGAGCCTACGAGCAGTACTTC. The chain has TRBV7-2 and TRBJ2-7; the match to TRBD1 covers 7 bases. The length of the CDR3 is 16 residues. The junction had 12 bases not matched to a gene; V was cut back by 5 bases and J by 2 bases. Germline-derived CDR1 and CDR2 are SGHTA and FQGNSA.

Of note for this clonotype: Just one base apart from a much larger clone, this may be a read error. J is TRBJ2-1 and V is TRBV12-3 or TRBV12-4, with 8 nucleotides matching TRBD1. The CDR3 has 14 amino acids. V lost 8 bases to trimming and J lost 2 bases; unmatched junction nucleotides: 5. CDR3 sequence reads: CASGPTGAYNEQFF. DNA of the CDR3: TGTGCCAGCGGCCCGACAGGGGCCTACAATGAGCAGTTCTTC.

This clonotype was recorded a few times. J is TRBJ2-5 and V is TRBV4-1; D unresolved. This CDR3 has 15 amino acids. Germline V gene sequence: CDR1 MGHRA, CDR2 YSYEKL. The germline V and J ends were trimmed by 1 base and 5 bases, with 14 bases remaining between them. In DNA form, the CDR3 reads TGCGCCAGCAGCCAAGTAAATAGGATATCTGAGACCCAGTACTTC. This gives the protein CASSQVNRISETQYF.

This clonotype has just a few counts. The rearrangement uses TRBV9 and TRBJ2-5, with a tentative D call TRBD2 (6 bases). The germline gives CDR1 SGDLS, CDR2 YYNGEE. V gave up 0 bases and J gave up 1 base, with 10 bases separating them. The CDR3 is 15 residues long. CDR3 region: CASSVAGGTQETQYF. The CDR3 DNA sequence: TGTGCCAGCAGCGTAGCTGGAGGGACCCAAGAGACCCAGTACTTC.

The chain combines TRBV7-9 with TRBJ2-3; 9 nucleotides match TRBD2. CDR1 and CDR2 (germline): SEHNR, FQNEAQ (reference sequence). CDR3 length: 16 amino acids. J was trimmed by 1 base and V by 5 bases; bases with no gene match: 7. The CDR3 DNA reads as TGTGCCAGCAGCCGTCTAGCGGGGCTACGCACAGATACGCAGTATTTT. Residues: CASSRLAGLRTDTQYF.

The chain carries TRBV5-5 and TRBJ2-3; the D call may be TRBD1 or TRBD2 (5 bases each). This CDR3 is 18 amino acids long. The ends were cut back, 0 bases at V and 1 base at J, with 18 bases in the middle. Germline V lookup: CDR1 SGHKS, CDR2 YYEKEE (reference sequence). CDR3 residues: CASSLAAGWGRGTDTQYF. The CDR3 bases are TGTGCCAGCAGCTTGGCCGCGGGTTGGGGCAGGGGCACAGATACGCAGTATTTT.

The chain has TRBV12-3 or TRBV12-4 and TRBJ1-6, with D possibly being TRBD1 (6 bases). This CDR3 spans 15 amino acids. Trimming shortened V by 4 bases and J by 5 bases, and 12 bases separated the two germline ends. Here the CDR3 DNA reads TGTGCCAGCAGTTCAAGGGGGTTCCATAATTCACCCCTCCACTTT. Translation gives CASSSRGFHNSPLHF.

Note on this clonotype: Possible read error: a much larger clone is one base away. J is TRBJ2-7 and V is TRBV20-1, with TRBD1 identical over 10 bases. With 4 bases clipped from V and 2 bases from J, the junction kept 11 bases outside the gene matches. This CDR3 is built from 16 residues. Germline CDR1 reads DFQATT; CDR2 reads SNEGSKA (reference sequence). The CDR3, as DNA: TGCAGTGCTACCGGGACAGGGGTCCCTTATACCTACGAGCAGTACTTC. Its translation is CSATGTGVPYTYEQYF.

This clonotype showed up just a few times. V and J are TRBV19 and TRBJ1-1, with no clear D. The CDR3 has 16 amino acids. Per the germline V gene, CDR1 is LNHDA and CDR2 is SQIVND (reference sequence). Trimming took 5 bases from V and 5 from J, leaving 21 bases between them. CDR3 nucleotides: TGTGCCAGTAGTGCGGCGGTGGTGGGGATGAGAACTGAAGCTTTCTTT. This gives the protein CASSAAVVGMRTEAFF. Based on the CDR3 plus reference TRBV19 and TRBJ1-1, the full variable domain is DGGITQSPKYLFRKEGQNVTLSCEQNLNHDAMYWYRQDPGQGLRLIYYSQIVNDFQKGDIAEGYSVSREKKESFPLTVTSAQKNPTAFYLCASSAAVVGMRTEAFFGQGTRLTVV.

The genes are TRBV27 and TRBJ2-1, with D tentatively TRBD1 (6 bases). V lost 5 bases, J lost 14 bases, and 19 bases lay in between. Per the germline V gene, CDR1 is MNHEY and CDR2 is SMNVEV (reference sequence). The CDR3 covers 13 residues. DNA of the CDR3: TGTGCCAGCAGTAAACGGGACACCTTACAGGAGTTCTTC. It encodes CASSKRDTLQEFF.

The rearrangement links TRBV20-1 to TRBJ2-3; 12 bases are a match to TRBD1. The CDR3 sequence is 19 residues long. J lost 1 base, V lost 6 bases, and 17 bases had no gene match. Germline V gene lookup returns CDR1 DFQATT and CDR2 SNEGSKA (reference sequence). The CDR3 here is CSANPGQGAFGRGTDTQYF. Written as DNA, the CDR3 is TGCAGTGCCAACCCGGGACAGGGGGCTTTTGGACGTGGCACAGATACGCAGTATTTT.

J is TRBJ2-1 and V is TRBV20-1, with no clear D. Germline CDR1 is DFQATT and CDR2 is SNEGSKA (reference sequence). Trimming removed 4 bases from V and 3 bases from J, with 16 bases in between. The CDR3 covers 15 residues. The CDR3 here is CSATRGNGLYNEQFF. The CDR3, as DNA: TGCAGTGCTACAAGAGGAAACGGGCTCTACAATGAGCAGTTCTTC.

This clonotype came up many times. V usage is TRBV7-9 and J usage is TRBJ2-7; no clear D gene. CDR1 and CDR2 from the germline V gene are SEHNR and FQNEAQ (reference sequence). V lost 5 bases and J lost 3, with 5 bases in between. The length of the CDR3 is 11 residues. This chain's CDR3 is CASSQVYEQYF. CDR3 sequence (DNA): TGTGCCAGCAGCCAGGTCTACGAGCAGTACTTC.